This record concerns one TCR beta chain sequence. The sample belongs to a study of blood T cell repertoires in COVID-19. In the study overall: The United States, Italy and Spain provided the acute and convalescent COVID-19 samples. From T cells, B-cell-depleted T cells, or PBMCs came the material, which was cDNA or gDNA.

Original processing methods: Amplification with reference gene primers provided the estimates of nucleated cell counts. Assay used: immunoSEQ multiplex PCR; TCRdb lists only in-frame clones, some missing. V, J and clone size reflect that table, while D and trimming were determined from the DNA. The repertoire holds fewer than 250,000 clones, with 80% to 90% as singletons. Sequencing used peripheral blood. The sequence derives from a woman aged 70-85 years with acute or convalescent COVID-19.

CDR3 sequence reads: CASSQDSYSPNYGYTF. The DNA for the CDR3 is TGCGCCAGCAGCCAAGATTCCTATAGCCCTAACTATGGCTACACCTTC. The chain couples TRBV4-3 to TRBJ1-2; unclear D gene. Germline V CDR1 and CDR2: LGHNA, YSLEER. Trimming removed 0 bases from V and 0 bases from J, with 11 bases in between. CDR3 length: 16 residues.